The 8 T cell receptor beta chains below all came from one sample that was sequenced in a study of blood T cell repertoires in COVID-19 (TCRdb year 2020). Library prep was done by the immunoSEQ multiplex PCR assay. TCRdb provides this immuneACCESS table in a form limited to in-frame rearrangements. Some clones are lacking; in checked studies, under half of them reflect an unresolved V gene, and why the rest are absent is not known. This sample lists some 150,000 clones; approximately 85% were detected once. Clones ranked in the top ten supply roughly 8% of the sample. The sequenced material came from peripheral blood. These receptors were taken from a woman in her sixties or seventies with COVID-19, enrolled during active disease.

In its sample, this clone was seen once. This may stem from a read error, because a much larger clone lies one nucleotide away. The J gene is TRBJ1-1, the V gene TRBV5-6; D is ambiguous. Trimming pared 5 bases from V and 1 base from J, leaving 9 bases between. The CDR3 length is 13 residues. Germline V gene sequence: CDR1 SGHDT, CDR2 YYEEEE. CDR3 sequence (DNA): TGTGCCAGCAGTGACACAAGGAACACTGAAGCTTTCTTT. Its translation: CASSDTRNTEAFF.

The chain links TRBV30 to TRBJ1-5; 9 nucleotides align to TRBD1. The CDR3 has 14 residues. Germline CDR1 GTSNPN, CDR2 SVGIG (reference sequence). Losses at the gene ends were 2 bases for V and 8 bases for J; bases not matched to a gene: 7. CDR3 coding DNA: TGTGCCTGGAGTCCGACAGGGGGTAATAAGCCCCAGCATTTT. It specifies CAWSPTGGNKPQHF.

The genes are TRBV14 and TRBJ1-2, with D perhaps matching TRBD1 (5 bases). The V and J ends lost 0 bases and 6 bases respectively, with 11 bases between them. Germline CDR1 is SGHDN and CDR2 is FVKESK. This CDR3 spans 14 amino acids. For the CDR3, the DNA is TGTGCCAGCAGCCAAGATCAAGGGGCACATGGCTACACCTTC. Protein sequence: CASSQDQGAHGYTF.

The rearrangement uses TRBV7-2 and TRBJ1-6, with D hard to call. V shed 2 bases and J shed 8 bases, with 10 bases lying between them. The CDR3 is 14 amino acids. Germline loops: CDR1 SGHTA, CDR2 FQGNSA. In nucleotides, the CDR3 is TGTGCCAGCAGCTTACTAACGGGATATTCACCCCTCCACTTT. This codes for CASSLLTGYSPLHF.

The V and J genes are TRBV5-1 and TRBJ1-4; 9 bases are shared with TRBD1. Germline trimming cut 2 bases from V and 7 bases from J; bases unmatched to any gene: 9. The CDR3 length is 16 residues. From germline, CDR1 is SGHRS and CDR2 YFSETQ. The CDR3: CASSLEGTGNSEKLFF. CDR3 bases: TGCGCCAGCAGCTTAGAAGGGACAGGGAATAGTGAAAAACTGTTTTTT.

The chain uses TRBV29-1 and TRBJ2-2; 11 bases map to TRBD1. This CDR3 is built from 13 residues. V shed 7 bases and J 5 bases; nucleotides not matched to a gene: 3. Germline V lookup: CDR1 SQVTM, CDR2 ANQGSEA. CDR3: CSGGQGETGELFF. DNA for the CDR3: TGCAGCGGGGGACAGGGGGAAACCGGGGAGCTGTTTTTT.

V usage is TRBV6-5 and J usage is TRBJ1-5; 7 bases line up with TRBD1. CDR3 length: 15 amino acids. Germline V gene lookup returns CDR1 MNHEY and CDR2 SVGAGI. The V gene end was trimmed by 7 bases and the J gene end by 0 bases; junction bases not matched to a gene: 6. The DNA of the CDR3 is TGTGCCAGCACGGGACAGAGCTATAGCAATCAGCCCCAGCATTTT. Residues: CASTGQSYSNQPQHF.

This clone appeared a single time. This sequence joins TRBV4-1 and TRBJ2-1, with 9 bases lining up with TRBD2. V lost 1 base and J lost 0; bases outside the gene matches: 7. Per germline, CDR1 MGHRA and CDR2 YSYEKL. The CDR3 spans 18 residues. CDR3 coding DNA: TGCGCCAGCAGCCAAGGATCTAGCGGGGAGTTCTCCTACAATGAGCAGTTCTTC. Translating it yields CASSQGSSGEFSYNEQFF.